The 9 T cell receptor beta chains given below trace back to one sample, sequenced in a study of blood T cell repertoires in COVID-19. The data were produced by immunoSEQ multiplex PCR, yet TCRdb's version contains in-frame clones alone and is incomplete. The sample carries some 150,000 clones, roughly 77% recorded once. Material: peripheral blood. The source of these receptors is a woman aged 70 to 79 with COVID-19, enrolled during active disease.

This clone was detected a few times. The chain carries TRBV21-1 and TRBJ2-7; the D segment call TRBD2 is taken from the table without a DNA check. TRBV21-1 is labeled a pseudogene. The CDR3 covers 14 residues. CDR3 sequence (DNA): TGTGCCAGCGGGGCAGCGGGGAGCTCCTACGAGCAGTACTTC. It codes for CASGAAGSSYEQYF.

The rearrangement joins TRBV2 to TRBJ2-7; D is perhaps TRBD1 (5 bases). The CDR3 has 14 amino acids. Per the germline V gene, CDR1 is SNHLY and CDR2 is FYNNEI. V was clipped by 6 bases and J by 2 bases, with 14 bases between them. CDR3 residues: CASSDHGRAYEQYF. CDR3 DNA sequence: TGTGCCAGCAGCGACCACGGCAGGGCCTACGAGCAGTACTTC.

There are many counts of this clone. The chain couples TRBV6-1 to TRBJ1-3, with TRBD1 identical over 7 bases. V dropped 3 bases and J dropped 9; count of bases not matched to a gene: 8. CDR1 and CDR2 from the germline V gene are MNHNS and SASEGT. The CDR3 is made up of 14 amino acids. CDR3 sequence reads: CASSENRGQATIYF. The DNA of the CDR3 is TGTGCCAGCAGTGAGAATCGAGGACAGGCCACCATATATTTT.

The V call is TRBV7-9, the J call TRBJ2-1, with D perhaps matching TRBD1 (6 bases). V dropped 5 bases and J dropped 5 bases, with 13 bases sitting between them. This CDR3 spans 14 amino acids. Germline V gives CDR1 SEHNR, CDR2 FQNEAQ (reference sequence). DNA of the CDR3: TGTGCCAGCAGCCACGACAGGAACGACAATGAGCAGTTCTTC. Protein product: CASSHDRNDNEQFF.

In DNA form, the CDR3 reads TGTGCCAGCACCCTCGACAGGTTGAACACTGAAGCTTTCTTT. Protein: CASTLDRLNTEAFF. V and J are TRBV28 and TRBJ1-1, with D possibly being TRBD1 (6 bases). V was shortened by 7 bases and J by 0 bases, with 12 bases between the two germline ends. The CDR3 totals 14 residues. Germline CDR1 reads MDHEN; CDR2 reads SYDVKM.

V gene TRBV19 combines with J gene TRBJ1-6; the D gene is possibly TRBD1 (6 bases). This CDR3 has 14 residues. V shed 3 bases and J shed 8 bases, with 11 bases lying between them. CDR1 and CDR2 (germline): LNHDA, SQIVND (reference sequence). The CDR3: CASSIGPGDSPLHF. The CDR3, as DNA: TGTGCCAGTAGTATTGGCCCAGGGGATTCACCCCTCCACTTT.

This chain connects TRBV5-5 to TRBJ1-4, with a possible D match to TRBD1 (6 bases). The CDR3 spans 14 residues. Looked up from germline, CDR1 is SGHKS and CDR2 is YYEKEE (reference sequence). V lost 3 bases to trimming and J lost 6 bases, with 12 bases between them. CDR3 sequence reads: CASSSRGGDEKLFF. CDR3 sequence (DNA): TGTGCCAGCAGCTCCAGGGGAGGGGATGAAAAACTGTTTTTT.

The CDR3 sequence is CASSMGQLKYGYTF. DNA of the CDR3: TGTGCCAGTAGTATGGGACAGTTAAAGTATGGCTACACCTTC. The chain carries TRBV19 and TRBJ1-2; the match to TRBD1 covers 7 bases. Germline-derived CDR1 and CDR2 are LNHDA and SQIVND (reference sequence). The ends lost 3 bases at V and 5 bases at J; junction bases unmatched: 6. The CDR3 is 14 residues long. Complete variable domain (other parts from reference TRBV19 and TRBJ1-2): DGGITQSPKYLFRKEGQNVTLSCEQNLNHDAMYWYRQDPGQGLRLIYYSQIVNDFQKGDIAEGYSVSREKKESFPLTVTSAQKNPTAFYLCASSMGQLKYGYTFGSGTRLTVV.

This chain links TRBV6-5 with TRBJ2-7; TRBD2 aligns across 8 bases. Germline V gives CDR1 MNHEY, CDR2 SVGAGI. The CDR3 is 14 amino acids. The V gene end was trimmed by 6 bases and the J gene end by 2 bases; junction bases not matched to a gene: 6. The CDR3 reads CASRQRGGTYEQYF. DNA for the CDR3: TGTGCCAGCAGACAGCGCGGGGGGACCTACGAGCAGTACTTC.